This T cell receptor (beta chain) is drawn from a study of identifying expanded T cells in peripheral blood. Trimming removed 1 base from V and 5 bases from J, with 4 bases in between. Germline V gene sequence: CDR1 SEHNR, CDR2 FQNEAQ (reference sequence). This CDR3 region has 12 residues. Using immunoSEQ multiplex PCR, the repertoire was profiled, and TCRdb retains in-frame clones only, with some absent. This table has around 94,000 clones, about nine tenths appearing once. Overall study results and limits: Approximately 1.2 clones differed between technical replicates, versus around 16 and 19 over time. Clone count variance between roughly 2-week samples rose with total template count.

Healthy donors had no documented immune events, such as infections, while sampled. Comment on this clone: Its matching antigen is unknown.

Source material: blood. The TCR originated in a person aged 18-69 years in good health. This chain connects TRBV7-9 to TRBJ2-3; D remains unclear. The DNA for the CDR3 is TGTGCCAGCAGCTTAGGAGAAGATACGCAGTATTTT. Protein sequence: CASSLGEDTQYF.